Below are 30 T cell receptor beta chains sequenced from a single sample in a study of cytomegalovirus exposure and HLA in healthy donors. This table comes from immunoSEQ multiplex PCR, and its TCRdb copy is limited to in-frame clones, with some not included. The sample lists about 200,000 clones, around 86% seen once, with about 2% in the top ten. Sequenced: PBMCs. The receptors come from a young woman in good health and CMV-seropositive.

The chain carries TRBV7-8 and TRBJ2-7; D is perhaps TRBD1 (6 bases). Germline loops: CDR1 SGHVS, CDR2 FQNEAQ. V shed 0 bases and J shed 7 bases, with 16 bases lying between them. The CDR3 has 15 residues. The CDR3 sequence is CASSLAAGARGEQYF. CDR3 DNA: TGTGCCAGCAGCTTAGCGGCAGGGGCCAGGGGAGAGCAGTACTTC. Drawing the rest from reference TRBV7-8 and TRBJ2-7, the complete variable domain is GAGVSQSPRYKVAKRGQDVALRCDPISGHVSLFWYQQALGQGPEFLTYFQNEAQLDKSGLPSDRFFAERPEGSVSTLKIQRTQQEDSAVYLCASSLAAGARGEQYFGPGTRLTVT.

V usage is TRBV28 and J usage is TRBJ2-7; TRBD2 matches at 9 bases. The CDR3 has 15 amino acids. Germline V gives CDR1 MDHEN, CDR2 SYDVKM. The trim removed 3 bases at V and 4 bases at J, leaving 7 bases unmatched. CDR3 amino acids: CASSFTSGRFYEQYF. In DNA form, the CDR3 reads TGTGCCAGCAGTTTCACGAGCGGGAGGTTTTACGAGCAGTACTTC.

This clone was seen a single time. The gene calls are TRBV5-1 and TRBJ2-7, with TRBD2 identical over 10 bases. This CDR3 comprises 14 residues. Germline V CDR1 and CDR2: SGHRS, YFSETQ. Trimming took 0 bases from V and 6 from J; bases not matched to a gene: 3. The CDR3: CASSLVLAGAEQYF. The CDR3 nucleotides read TGCGCCAGCAGCTTGGTTCTAGCGGGAGCCGAGCAGTACTTC.

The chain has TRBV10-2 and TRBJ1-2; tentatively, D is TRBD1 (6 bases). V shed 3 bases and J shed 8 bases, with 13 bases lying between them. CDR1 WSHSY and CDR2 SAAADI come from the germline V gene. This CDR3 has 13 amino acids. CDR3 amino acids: CASSETGQSGYTF. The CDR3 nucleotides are TGCGCCAGCAGTGAAACAGGACAGTCCGGCTACACCTTC.

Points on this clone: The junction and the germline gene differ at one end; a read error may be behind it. CDR3 region: CASSQGLASGNEQFF. CDR3 coding DNA: TGCGCCAGCAGTCAAGGTCTAGCGTCCGGGAATGAGCAGTTCTTC. The chain employs TRBV4-1 and TRBJ2-1; D may be TRBD2 (6 bases). Germline V lookup: CDR1 MGHRA, CDR2 YSYEKL. The CDR3 consists of 15 residues.

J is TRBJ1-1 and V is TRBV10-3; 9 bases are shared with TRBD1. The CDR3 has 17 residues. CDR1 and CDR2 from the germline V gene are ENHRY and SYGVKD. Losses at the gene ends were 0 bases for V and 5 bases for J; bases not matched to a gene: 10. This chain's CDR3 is CAISESPGQGVNTEAFF. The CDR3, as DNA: TGTGCCATCAGTGAGTCTCCGGGACAGGGTGTAAATACTGAAGCTTTCTTT.

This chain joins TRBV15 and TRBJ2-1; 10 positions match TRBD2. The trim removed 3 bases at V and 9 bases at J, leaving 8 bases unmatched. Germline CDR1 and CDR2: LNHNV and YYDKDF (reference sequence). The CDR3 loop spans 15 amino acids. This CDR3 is CATSSITSGTGEQFF. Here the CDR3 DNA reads TGTGCCACCAGCAGCATCACTAGCGGGACCGGTGAGCAGTTCTTC.

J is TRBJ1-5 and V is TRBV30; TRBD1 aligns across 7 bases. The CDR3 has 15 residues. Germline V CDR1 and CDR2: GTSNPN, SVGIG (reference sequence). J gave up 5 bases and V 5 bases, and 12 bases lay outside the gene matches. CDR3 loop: CAWGSGGQGDQPQHF. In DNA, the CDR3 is TGTGCCTGGGGTAGTGGGGGGCAGGGGGATCAGCCCCAGCATTTT.

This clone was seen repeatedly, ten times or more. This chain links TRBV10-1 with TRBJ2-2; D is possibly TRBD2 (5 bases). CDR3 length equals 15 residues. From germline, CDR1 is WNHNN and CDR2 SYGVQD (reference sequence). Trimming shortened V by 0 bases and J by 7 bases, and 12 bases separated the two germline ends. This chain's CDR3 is CASSESTLEVGELFF. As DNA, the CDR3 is TGCGCCAGCAGTGAGTCGACTCTGGAGGTCGGGGAGCTGTTTTTT.

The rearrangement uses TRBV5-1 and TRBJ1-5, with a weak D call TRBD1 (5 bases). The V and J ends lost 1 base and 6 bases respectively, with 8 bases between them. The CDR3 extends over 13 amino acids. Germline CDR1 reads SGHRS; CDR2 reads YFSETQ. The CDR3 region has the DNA TGCGCCAGCAGCTTGAGGGGTTCTCAGCCCCAGCATTTT. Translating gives CASSLRGSQPQHF.

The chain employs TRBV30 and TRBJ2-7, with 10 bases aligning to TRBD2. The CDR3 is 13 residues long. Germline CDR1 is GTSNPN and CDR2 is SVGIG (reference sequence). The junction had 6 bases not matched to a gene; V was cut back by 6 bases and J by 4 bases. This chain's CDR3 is CACPSGRGYEQYF. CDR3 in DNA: TGTGCCTGTCCTAGCGGGAGAGGGTACGAGCAGTACTTC.

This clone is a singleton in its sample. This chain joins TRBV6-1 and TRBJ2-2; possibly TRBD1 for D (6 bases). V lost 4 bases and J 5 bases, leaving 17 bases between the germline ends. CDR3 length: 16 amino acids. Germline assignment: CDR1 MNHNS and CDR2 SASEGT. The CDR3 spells CASSGVMTGLTGELFF. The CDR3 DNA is TGTGCCAGCAGTGGGGTAATGACAGGCTTGACCGGGGAGCTGTTTTTT.

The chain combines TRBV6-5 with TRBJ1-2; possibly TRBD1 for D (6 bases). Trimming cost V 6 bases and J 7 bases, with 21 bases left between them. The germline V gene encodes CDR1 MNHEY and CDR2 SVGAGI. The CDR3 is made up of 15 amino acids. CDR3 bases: TGTGCCAGCAGGGAACGGACAGACCTTTTTGGTGGCTACACCTTC. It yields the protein CASRERTDLFGGYTF.

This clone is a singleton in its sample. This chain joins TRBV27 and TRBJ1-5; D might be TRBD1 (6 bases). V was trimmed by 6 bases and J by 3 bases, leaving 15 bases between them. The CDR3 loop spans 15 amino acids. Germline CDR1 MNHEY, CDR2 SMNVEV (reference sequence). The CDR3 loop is CASSPGTGINQPQHF. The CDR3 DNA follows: TGTGCCAGCAGCCCCGGCACAGGGATCAATCAGCCCCAGCATTTT.

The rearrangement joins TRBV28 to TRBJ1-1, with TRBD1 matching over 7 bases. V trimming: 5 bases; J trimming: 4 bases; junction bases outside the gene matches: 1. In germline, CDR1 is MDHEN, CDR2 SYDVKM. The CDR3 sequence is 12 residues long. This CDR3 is CASSPGGTEAFF. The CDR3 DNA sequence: TGTGCCAGCAGTCCAGGGGGCACTGAAGCTTTCTTT.

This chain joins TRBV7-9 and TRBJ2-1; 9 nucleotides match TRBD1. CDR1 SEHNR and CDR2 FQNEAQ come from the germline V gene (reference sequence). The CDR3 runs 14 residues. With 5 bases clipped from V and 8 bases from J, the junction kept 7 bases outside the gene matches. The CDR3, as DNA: TGTGCCAGCAGCCCACCGGACAGGGGCTATGAGCAGTTCTTC. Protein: CASSPPDRGYEQFF.

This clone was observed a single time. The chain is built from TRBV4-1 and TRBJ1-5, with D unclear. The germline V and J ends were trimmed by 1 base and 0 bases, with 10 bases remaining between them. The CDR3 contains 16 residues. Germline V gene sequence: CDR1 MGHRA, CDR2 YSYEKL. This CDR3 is CASSQARISSNQPQHF. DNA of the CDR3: TGCGCCAGCAGCCAAGCCCGAATCAGTAGCAATCAGCCCCAGCATTTT.

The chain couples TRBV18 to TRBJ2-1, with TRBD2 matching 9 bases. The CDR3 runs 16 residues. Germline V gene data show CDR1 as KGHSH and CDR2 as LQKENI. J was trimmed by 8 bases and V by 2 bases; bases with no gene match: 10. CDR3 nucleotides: TGTGCCAGCTCACCAGGTGCGGGAGGGATGGTGTATGAGCAGTTCTTC. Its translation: CASSPGAGGMVYEQFF. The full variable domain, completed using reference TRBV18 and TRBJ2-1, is NAGVMQNPRHLVRRRGQEARLRCSPMKGHSHVYWYRQLPEEGLKFMVYLQKENIIDESGMPKERFSAEFPKEGPSILRIQQVVRGDSAAYFCASSPGAGGMVYEQFFGPGTRLTVL.

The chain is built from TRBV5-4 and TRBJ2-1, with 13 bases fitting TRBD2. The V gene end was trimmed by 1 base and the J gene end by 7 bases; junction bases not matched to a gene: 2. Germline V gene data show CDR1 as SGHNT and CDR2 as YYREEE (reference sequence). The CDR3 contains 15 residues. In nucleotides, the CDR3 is TGTGCCAGCAGCTTGACACTAGCGGGAGGGAATGAGCAGTTCTTC. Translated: CASSLTLAGGNEQFF.

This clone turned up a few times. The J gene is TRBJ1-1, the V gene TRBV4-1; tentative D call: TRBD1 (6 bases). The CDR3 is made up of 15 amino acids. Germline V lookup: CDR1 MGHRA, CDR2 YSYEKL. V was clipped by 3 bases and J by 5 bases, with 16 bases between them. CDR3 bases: TGCGCCAGCAGCCACGAACACAGGGTTATGACTGAAGCTTTCTTT. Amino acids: CASSHEHRVMTEAFF.

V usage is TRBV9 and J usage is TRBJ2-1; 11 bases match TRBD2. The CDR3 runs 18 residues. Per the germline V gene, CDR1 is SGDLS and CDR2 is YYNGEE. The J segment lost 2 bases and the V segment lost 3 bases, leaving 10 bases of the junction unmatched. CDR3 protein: CASSAPRTSGQAYNEQFF. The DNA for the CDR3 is TGTGCCAGCAGCGCTCCTCGGACTAGCGGGCAAGCCTACAATGAGCAGTTCTTC.

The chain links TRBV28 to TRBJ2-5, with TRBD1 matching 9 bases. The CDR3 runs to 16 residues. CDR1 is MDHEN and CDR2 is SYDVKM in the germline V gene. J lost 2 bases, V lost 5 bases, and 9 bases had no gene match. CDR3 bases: TGTGCCAGCAGTCCCGGACAGGGGAAGGATCAAGAGACCCAGTACTTC. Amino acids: CASSPGQGKDQETQYF.

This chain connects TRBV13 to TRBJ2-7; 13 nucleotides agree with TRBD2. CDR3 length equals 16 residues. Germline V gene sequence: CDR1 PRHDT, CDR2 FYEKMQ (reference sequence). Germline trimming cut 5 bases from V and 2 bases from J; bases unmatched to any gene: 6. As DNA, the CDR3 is TGTGCCAGCAGCCCCGGACTAGCGGGGGCCCCCTACGAGCAGTACTTC. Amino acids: CASSPGLAGAPYEQYF.

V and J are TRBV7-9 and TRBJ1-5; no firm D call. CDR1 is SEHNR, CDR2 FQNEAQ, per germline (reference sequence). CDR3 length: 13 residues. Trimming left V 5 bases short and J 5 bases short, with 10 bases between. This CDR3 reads CASSPLGYQPQHF. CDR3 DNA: TGTGCCAGCAGCCCTCTAGGCTATCAGCCCCAGCATTTT.

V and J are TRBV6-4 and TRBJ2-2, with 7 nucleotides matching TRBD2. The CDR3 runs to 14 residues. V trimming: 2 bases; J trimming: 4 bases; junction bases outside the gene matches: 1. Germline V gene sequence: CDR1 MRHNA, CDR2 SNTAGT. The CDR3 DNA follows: TGTGCCAGCAGTGACGGGAGGGCCACCGGGGAGCTGTTTTTT. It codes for CASSDGRATGELFF.

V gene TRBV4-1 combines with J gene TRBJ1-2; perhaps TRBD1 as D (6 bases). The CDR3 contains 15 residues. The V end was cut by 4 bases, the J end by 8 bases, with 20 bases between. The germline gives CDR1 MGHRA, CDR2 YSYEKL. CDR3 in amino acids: CASSPHPPGEGGYTF. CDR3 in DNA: TGCGCCAGCAGCCCACATCCCCCAGGGGAAGGAGGCTACACCTTC.

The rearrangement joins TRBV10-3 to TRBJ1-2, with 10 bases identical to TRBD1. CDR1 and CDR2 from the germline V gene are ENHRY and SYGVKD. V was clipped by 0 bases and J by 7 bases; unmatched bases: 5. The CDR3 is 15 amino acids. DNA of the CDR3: TGTGCCATCAGTGAGTCCGGGACAGGGGCTGGTGGCTACACCTTC. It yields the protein CAISESGTGAGGYTF.

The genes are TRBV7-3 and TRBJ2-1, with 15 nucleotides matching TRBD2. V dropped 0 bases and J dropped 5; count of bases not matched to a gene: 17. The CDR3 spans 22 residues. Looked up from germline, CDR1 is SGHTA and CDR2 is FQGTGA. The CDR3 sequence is CASSLTEGLAGGHDGVNNEQFF. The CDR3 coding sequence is TGTGCCAGCAGCTTAACCGAAGGACTAGCGGGAGGGCATGATGGTGTGAACAATGAGCAGTTCTTC.

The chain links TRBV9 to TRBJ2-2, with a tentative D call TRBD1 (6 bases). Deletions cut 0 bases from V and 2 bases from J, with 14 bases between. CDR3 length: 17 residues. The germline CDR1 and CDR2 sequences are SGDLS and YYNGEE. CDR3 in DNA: TGTGCCAGCAGCGTAGTCTTATTGGGACATAACACCGGGGAGCTGTTTTTT. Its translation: CASSVVLLGHNTGELFF.

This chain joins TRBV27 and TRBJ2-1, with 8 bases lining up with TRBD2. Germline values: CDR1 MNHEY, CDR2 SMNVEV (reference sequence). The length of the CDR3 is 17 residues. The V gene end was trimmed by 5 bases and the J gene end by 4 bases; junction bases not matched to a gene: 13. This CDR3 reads CASSPRARQRGYNEQFF. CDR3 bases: TGTGCCAGCAGTCCCCGTGCCCGCCAGCGGGGGTACAATGAGCAGTTCTTC.